The 26 T cell receptor beta chains reported below all come from one sample, sequenced in a study of T cell responses to AZD1222 COVID-19 vaccine (TCRdb year 2021). Library construction relied on the immunoSEQ multiplex PCR assay. TCRdb retrieved this table from immuneACCESS and kept in-frame rearrangements only. Not all clones are present; in checked studies, unresolved V genes account for under half, and no reason is known for the remainder. Present in this sample are 100,000 to 150,000 clones, around 90% of which were seen just once. Approximately 4.5% of the sample comes from the top ten. Per the publication, the time point label means: baseline before first vaccination. The sequencing here drew on peripheral blood, taken on day 0 of AZD1222 vaccination. These receptors were taken from an adult in good health.

The rearrangement links TRBV19 to TRBJ2-5; D gene ambiguous. The germline V gene encodes CDR1 LNHDA and CDR2 SQIVND (reference sequence). The CDR3 runs 14 residues. V was clipped by 0 bases and J by 5 bases, with 10 bases between them. The CDR3 sequence is CASSIDPIRETQYF. The CDR3 nucleotides are TGTGCCAGTAGTATAGATCCTATCCGGGAGACCCAGTACTTC.

This clone has a single count. The V gene is TRBV28, the J gene TRBJ1-6, with no clear D. The CDR3 runs 15 residues. V gave up 2 bases and J gave up 5 bases, with 10 bases separating them. Germline CDR1 and CDR2: MDHEN and SYDVKM. The CDR3 bases are TGTGCCAGCAGTTTAGCCTCAATTGATAATTCACCCCTCCACTTT. Translating it yields CASSLASIDNSPLHF.

V and J are TRBV6-5 and TRBJ2-3; 7 bases fit TRBD1. Looked up from germline, CDR1 is MNHEY and CDR2 is SVGAGI. The V gene end was trimmed by 7 bases and the J gene end by 0 bases; junction bases not matched to a gene: 7. This CDR3 region has 15 residues. The CDR3 loop reads CASISRDSSTDTQYF. CDR3 nucleotides: TGTGCCAGCATCAGCCGGGACAGCAGCACAGATACGCAGTATTTT.

The V gene is TRBV25-1, the J gene TRBJ1-3; D not certain. V dropped 8 bases and J dropped 2 bases, with 16 bases sitting between them. The CDR3 totals 15 residues. From germline, CDR1 is MGHDK and CDR2 SYGVNS. The CDR3: CASGNGDGAGNTIYF. Here the CDR3 DNA reads TGTGCCAGCGGCAATGGGGATGGGGCTGGAAACACCATATATTTT.

V usage is TRBV6-5 and J usage is TRBJ2-1; 12 bases agree with TRBD2. CDR1 is MNHEY and CDR2 is SVGAGI in the germline V gene. This CDR3 comprises 14 residues. J lost 9 bases, V lost 8 bases, and 8 bases had no gene match. CDR3 bases: TGTGCCAGCCACCAACTAGCGGGGGGTGGTGAGCAGTTCTTC. The encoded protein is CASHQLAGGGEQFF.

The chain couples TRBV2 to TRBJ1-3; TRBD1 might be the D (6 bases). V lost 6 bases to trimming and J lost 4 bases, with 10 bases between them. The CDR3 spans 13 residues. CDR1 and CDR2 from the germline V gene are SNHLY and FYNNEI. In DNA, the CDR3 is TGTGCCAGCAGGAGGACAGACGGAAACACCATATATTTT. Its protein is CASRRTDGNTIYF.

This chain uses TRBV5-1 with TRBJ1-6; D is possibly TRBD1 (6 bases). Trimming stripped 5 bases from V and 0 bases from J, with 9 bases between. Germline values: CDR1 SGHRS, CDR2 YFSETQ. The CDR3 sequence is 15 residues long. CDR3 coding DNA: TGCGCCAGCAGTACAGGGAGCTCCTATAATTCACCCCTCCACTTT. Its translation: CASSTGSSYNSPLHF. Full variable domain (missing parts from reference TRBV5-1 and TRBJ1-6): KAGVTQTPRYLIKTRGQQVTLSCSPISGHRSVSWYQQTPGQGLQFLFEYFSETQRNKGNFPGRFSGRQFSNSRSEMNVSTLELGDSALYLCASSTGSSYNSPLHFGNGTRLTVT.

This sequence joins TRBV21-1 and TRBJ1-2; TRBD1 is the table's D call, not checked against the DNA. TRBV21-1 is a recognized pseudogene. This CDR3 has 15 residues. CDR3 nucleotide sequence: TGTGCCAGCAGCACCCCCAGGAGCAGGGGGGAGGGCTACACCTTC. It translates to CASSTPRSRGEGYTF.

CDR3 protein: CASSQMGTGPYEQYF. The CDR3 nucleotides are TGCGCCAGCAGCCAAATGGGGACAGGGCCCTACGAGCAGTACTTC. This rearrangement joins TRBV4-3 to TRBJ2-7, with 9 bases matching TRBD1. The trim removed 2 bases at V and 2 bases at J, leaving 4 bases unmatched. This CDR3 has 15 amino acids. Germline assignment: CDR1 LGHNA and CDR2 YSLEER.

V usage is TRBV24-1 and J usage is TRBJ1-1; D unresolved. V gave up 1 base and J gave up 6 bases, with 5 bases separating them. The CDR3 runs to 12 residues. Germline V gene data show CDR1 as KGHDR and CDR2 as SFDVKD. The CDR3 region is CATSDFQSEAFF. The CDR3, as DNA: TGTGCCACCAGTGATTTCCAGTCTGAAGCTTTCTTT.

This chain joins TRBV5-1 and TRBJ2-3; 9 bases map to TRBD2. Germline-derived CDR1 and CDR2 are SGHRS and YFSETQ. V lost 0 bases to trimming and J lost 3 bases; unmatched junction nucleotides: 5. This CDR3 has 16 amino acids. In DNA form, the CDR3 reads TGCGCCAGCAGCTTGGGTGCTAGCGGGAATACAGATACGCAGTATTTT. Translated: CASSLGASGNTDTQYF. The whole variable domain, filled in from reference TRBV5-1 and TRBJ2-3, reads KAGVTQTPRYLIKTRGQQVTLSCSPISGHRSVSWYQQTPGQGLQFLFEYFSETQRNKGNFPGRFSGRQFSNSRSEMNVSTLELGDSALYLCASSLGASGNTDTQYFGPGTRLTVL.

The chain carries TRBV4-1 and TRBJ2-5; D not resolved. The germline V gene has CDR1 MGHRA and CDR2 YSYEKL. The CDR3 is 14 amino acids. V was cut by 4 bases and J by 3 bases, with 12 bases left in between. The DNA for the CDR3 is TGCGCCAGCAGCCTAGCAACAATGGAAGAGACCCAGTACTTC. Residues: CASSLATMEETQYF.

This chain uses TRBV28 with TRBJ1-2; D is uncertain. Trimming pared 1 base from V and 1 base from J, leaving 7 bases between. The germline gives CDR1 MDHEN, CDR2 SYDVKM. CDR3 length: 14 amino acids. CDR3 coding DNA: TGTGCCAGCAGTTTATTAGATTTTAACTATGGCTACACCTTC. Amino acid sequence: CASSLLDFNYGYTF.

The chain employs TRBV30 and TRBJ2-5; 8 bases agree with TRBD2. The ends lost 0 bases at V and 5 bases at J; junction bases unmatched: 8. CDR1 is GTSNPN, CDR2 SVGIG, per germline (reference sequence). The CDR3 consists of 15 residues. Here the CDR3 reads CAWSVSGVGGETQYF. For the CDR3, the DNA is TGTGCCTGGAGTGTTAGCGGGGTAGGCGGGGAGACCCAGTACTTC.

The V and J genes are TRBV10-3 and TRBJ2-1, with TRBD1 as a possible D gene (5 bases). CDR1 ENHRY and CDR2 SYGVKD come from the germline V gene. The CDR3 length is 14 residues. The V end lost 0 bases, the J end lost 8 bases, and 11 bases lay between the germline ends. Here the CDR3 reads CAISESTVFDEQFF. In DNA form, the CDR3 reads TGTGCCATCAGTGAGTCGACAGTGTTCGATGAGCAGTTCTTC.

The V gene is TRBV4-2, the J gene TRBJ1-1; TRBD1 matches at 11 bases. The CDR3 contains 16 residues. V trimming: 4 bases; J trimming: 6 bases; junction bases outside the gene matches: 10. Germline V CDR1 and CDR2: LGHNA, YNFKEQ. CDR3 loop: CASSLPTGQGAAEAFF. In nucleotides, the CDR3 is TGTGCCAGCAGCCTCCCGACCGGACAGGGGGCCGCTGAAGCTTTCTTT.

V and J are TRBV29-1 and TRBJ1-1; D remains unclear. The V gene lost 7 bases and the J gene lost 4 bases, with 16 bases spanning the gap. Per germline, CDR1 SQVTM and CDR2 ANQGSEA. The CDR3 is made up of 13 amino acids. The CDR3 DNA sequence: TGCAGCGCCTGGCTGGCGGGGATCACTGAAGCTTTCTTT. This encodes CSAWLAGITEAFF. The variable domain in full, with the rest retrieved from reference TRBV29-1 and TRBJ1-1, is SAVISQKPSRDICQRGTSLTIQCQVDSQVTMMFWYRQQPGQSLTLIATANQGSEATYESGFVIDKFPISRPNLTFSTLTVSNMSPEDSSIYLCSAWLAGITEAFFGQGTRLTVV.

J is TRBJ2-7 and V is TRBV12-3 or TRBV12-4; D call uncertain. Trimming removed 3 bases at V and 3 bases at J, with 3 bases between. CDR3 length: 11 residues. The CDR3 reads CASSFGYEQYF. The CDR3, as DNA: TGTGCCAGCAGTTTCGGCTACGAGCAGTACTTC.

V gene TRBV6-5 combines with J gene TRBJ1-1; 10 bases agree with TRBD1. Trimming removed 6 bases from V and 3 bases from J; junction bases left unmatched: 4. The CDR3 totals 14 residues. Germline V gives CDR1 MNHEY, CDR2 SVGAGI. CDR3 sequence (DNA): TGTGCCAGCAGGTCAGGACAGGGGGACACTGAAGCTTTCTTT. It is translated as CASRSGQGDTEAFF.

The chain links TRBV28 to TRBJ2-7; a weak D match, TRBD2 (5 bases). Germline V gene data show CDR1 as MDHEN and CDR2 as SYDVKM. V lost 10 bases to trimming and J lost 3 bases, with 16 bases between them. This CDR3 comprises 13 residues. In DNA form, the CDR3 reads TGTGCCACTCTGGGAGTTGTAGGCTACGAGCAGTACTTC. Translating gives CATLGVVGYEQYF. Variable domain in full (rest from reference TRBV28 and TRBJ2-7): DVKVTQSSRYLVKRTGEKVFLECVQDMDHENMFWYRQDPGLGLRLIYFSYDVKMKEKGDIPEGYSVSREKKERFSLILESASTNQTSMYLCATLGVVGYEQYFGPGTRLTVT.

The chain is built from TRBV10-1 and TRBJ1-5; D gene unclear. V lost 0 bases and J 6 bases, leaving 6 bases between the germline ends. The CDR3 has 13 amino acids. Germline-derived CDR1 and CDR2 are WNHNN and SYGVQD (reference sequence). CDR3 loop: CASSESLGQPQHF. CDR3 sequence (DNA): TGCGCCAGCAGTGAGTCGTTGGGTCAGCCCCAGCATTTT.

V usage is TRBV12-3 or TRBV12-4 and J usage is TRBJ1-1; D remains ambiguous. The germline V and J ends were trimmed by 3 bases and 5 bases, with 10 bases remaining between them. The CDR3 sequence is 13 residues long. The CDR3 loop is CASSFDIQTEAFF. Here the CDR3 DNA reads TGTGCCAGCAGTTTTGACATCCAAACTGAAGCTTTCTTT.

The chain combines TRBV28 with TRBJ1-1; 9 bases are a match to TRBD1. The CDR3 is made up of 14 amino acids. The germline V gene encodes CDR1 MDHEN and CDR2 SYDVKM. V was pared by 5 bases and J by 6 bases, with 7 bases of the junction left unmatched. CDR3 sequence: CASSPGQGWAEAFF. The DNA for the CDR3 is TGTGCCAGCAGTCCCGGACAGGGGTGGGCTGAAGCTTTCTTT.

V and J are TRBV30 and TRBJ1-4; D is perhaps TRBD1 (6 bases). The CDR3 sequence is 14 residues long. V lost 1 base, J lost 8 bases, and 14 bases lay in between. Germline V gene sequence: CDR1 GTSNPN, CDR2 SVGIG (reference sequence). The CDR3 spells CAWSAGQGREKLFF. CDR3 DNA: TGTGCCTGGAGTGCGGGCCAGGGGAGGGAAAAACTGTTTTTT.

The chain recombines TRBV10-1 with TRBJ1-1; D uncertain. CDR1 and CDR2 (germline): WNHNN, SYGVQD (reference sequence). The CDR3 contains 13 residues. The V end was cut by 6 bases, the J end by 1 base, with 9 bases between. The DNA for the CDR3 is TGCGCCAGCAGCGTGGAGTCGAACACTGAAGCTTTCTTT. Amino acids: CASSVESNTEAFF.

V usage is TRBV19 and J usage is TRBJ1-2; no reliable D call. CDR1 and CDR2 (germline): LNHDA, SQIVND (reference sequence). Trimming pared 6 bases from V and 3 bases from J, leaving 26 bases between. The CDR3 extends over 18 amino acids. The CDR3 sequence: CASSLEGPTAVTDYGYTF. CDR3 coding DNA: TGTGCCAGTAGCTTGGAGGGTCCGACCGCGGTAACAGACTATGGCTACACCTTC.